The next 19 T cell receptor beta chains were all read from a single sample in a study of T cells expressing NK-cell markers. From the 5' RACE reads, TCRdb lists one entry per CDR3 protein and no DNA. The table lists around 100,000 distinct CDR3 sequences. Sequenced sample: blood T cells: a sorted CD56 or NKG2C T cell subset, CD4+ or CD8+ T cells, or bulk PBMC T cells (not recorded which). These receptors were taken from a woman aged 18 to 69 in good health.

The CDR3 protein is CASSYFREGLDEQFF. V usage is TRBV6-5 and J usage is TRBJ2-1. The CDR3 is 15 amino acids. Germline V gives CDR1 MNHEY, CDR2 SVGAGI.

The chain combines TRBV9 with TRBJ1-1; TCRdb's D call of TRBD1 is untestable without DNA. CDR1 and CDR2 from the germline V gene are SGDLS and YYNGEE. The CDR3 is 13 amino acids. The chain's CDR3 is CASSPPPGYPPFF. Full variable domain (missing parts from reference TRBV9 and TRBJ1-1): DSGVTQTPKHLITATGQRVTLRCSPRSGDLSVYWYQQSLDQGLQFLIQYYNGEERAKGNILERFSAQQFPDLHSELNLSSLELGDSALYFCASSPPPGYPPFFGQGTRLTVV.

J is TRBJ2-5 and V is TRBV14. Germline V gene data show CDR1 as SGHDN and CDR2 as FVKESK. The CDR3 covers 13 residues. This CDR3 is CASSQEDLETQYF.

This sequence joins TRBV4-3 and TRBJ2-5. Germline assignment: CDR1 LGHNA and CDR2 YSLEER. The CDR3 is 13 residues long. CDR3 in amino acids: CASSQDGGETQYF.

The chain couples TRBV24-1 to TRBJ2-4. Germline V lookup: CDR1 KGHDR, CDR2 SFDVKD. This CDR3 comprises 13 residues. CDR3 region: CATSHLAKNIQYF.

The V and J genes are TRBV15 and TRBJ1-6; TCRdb returns TRBD1, unconfirmable since there is no DNA. This CDR3 has 15 amino acids. Germline assignment: CDR1 LNHNV and CDR2 YYDKDF (reference sequence). This CDR3 is CATSSEGQGRSPLHF.

The rearrangement links TRBV4-3 to TRBJ2-1; checking the TCRdb D call of TRBD1 is not possible without DNA. The CDR3 spans 16 residues. Germline-derived CDR1 and CDR2 are LGHNA and YSLEER. CDR3 sequence reads: CASSQRTGGSYNEQFF.

The chain is built from TRBV12-3 or TRBV12-4 and TRBJ1-6; the TRBD1 assignment by TCRdb is unverifiable without DNA. CDR3 length equals 16 residues. CDR3 region: CASSNNPTVYNSPLHF.

The CDR3 spells CASSLSVGGPKETQYF. J is TRBJ2-5 and V is TRBV7-9; TCRdb outputs TRBD2, but without DNA this stays unchecked. The germline gives CDR1 SEHNR, CDR2 FQNEAQ (reference sequence). CDR3 length: 16 amino acids.

By frequency, this clonotype registers medium-sized (0.01 to 0.1%). This chain links TRBV6-4 with TRBJ2-1; the D call of TRBD1 rests on TCRdb alone, since no DNA is present to check it. CDR1 MRHNA and CDR2 SNTAGT come from the germline V gene. The CDR3 is 14 amino acids. CDR3 residues: CASSDSSGGNEQFF.

The chain uses TRBV10-3 and TRBJ2-1; the TCRdb call, TRBD1, lacks DNA for checking. The CDR3 consists of 17 residues. The germline V gene encodes CDR1 ENHRY and CDR2 SYGVKD. Here the CDR3 reads CAISSFGTTFGGYEQFF.

This CDR3 is CASSSLTLDRANTGELFF. The chain couples TRBV7-8 to TRBJ2-2; TCRdb outputs TRBD2, but without DNA this stays unchecked. From germline, CDR1 is SGHVS and CDR2 FQNEAQ. The CDR3 length is 18 residues.

The V and J genes are TRBV27 and TRBJ2-7; the D call from TCRdb, TRBD1, cannot be confirmed without DNA. In germline, CDR1 is MNHEY, CDR2 SMNVEV (reference sequence). This CDR3 is built from 14 residues. This CDR3 is CASSFFPPPYEQYF.

The chain combines TRBV7-9 with TRBJ1-1. CDR1 and CDR2 from the germline V gene are SEHNR and FQNEAQ (reference sequence). The CDR3 has 14 residues. CDR3 region: CASSLQGPGTEAFF.

The rearrangement joins TRBV12-3 or TRBV12-4 to TRBJ1-5; checking the TCRdb D call of TRBD1 is not possible without DNA. The CDR3 totals 13 residues. This CDR3 reads CASSGGGNQPQHF.

The chain links TRBV12-3 or TRBV12-4 to TRBJ1-2; the TRBD1 assignment by TCRdb is unverifiable without DNA. This CDR3 contains 13 residues. The CDR3 protein is CASSWTGLGGYTF.

V gene TRBV5-1 combines with J gene TRBJ2-2. The CDR3 has 18 residues. Germline CDR1 reads SGHRS; CDR2 reads YFSETQ. The chain's CDR3 is CASSLYTGRRKNTGELFF.

The chain has TRBV29-1 and TRBJ2-6. Looked up from germline, CDR1 is SQVTM and CDR2 is ANQGSEA. CDR3 size: 15 residues. CDR3 protein: CSVVGPSSGANVLTF.

V is TRBV12-3 or TRBV12-4 and J is TRBJ2-3; TCRdb gives TRBD1 as the D gene, but with no DNA this cannot be confirmed. The length of the CDR3 is 15 residues. The CDR3 loop reads CASRPQGGGADTQYF.